This T cell receptor (beta chain) came from a study of Graves' ophthalmopathy and Graves' hyperthyroidism. Whole-study findings and limits: The model's prediction of ophthalmopathy progression had about 70% sensitivity and approximately 76% specificity.

Exclusion criteria comprised other autoimmune diseases, uncontrolled infections, pregnancy or lactation in patients. The authors amplified TCR beta CDR3 regions, and they did so from RNA transcripts for repertoire sequencing. An opening RT-PCR round employed HTBI primers and preceded a second-round multiplex PCR. TCRdb re-called the multiplex PCR reads through MiXCR, storing one row per CDR3 protein. The data contain around 1.1 million distinct CDR3 sequences, around a third of them singletons. As concerns this clonotype: No antigen is known for it.

The CDR3 is 13 amino acids. CDR1 is KGHDR and CDR2 is SFDVKD in the germline V gene. The J segment lost 0 bases and the V segment lost 9 bases, leaving 4 bases of the junction unmatched. Sequenced input: peripheral blood or thyroid tissue (not recorded which). This receptor was identified in an adult man with Graves' hyperthyroidism. The V call is TRBV24-1, the J call TRBJ2-7, with 7 bases aligning to TRBD1. Written as DNA, the CDR3 is TGTGCCACCCAGGGACAGCACTCCTACGAGCAGTACTTC. Translated, it gives CATQGQHSYEQYF.